A selection of T cell receptor beta chains follows, all from one sample in a study of PD-1 blockade in classical Hodgkin lymphoma. Using immunoSEQ multiplex PCR, the repertoire was profiled, and TCRdb retains in-frame clones only, with some absent. The data contain approximately 1,500 clones, approximately 84% of them seen just once; the ten biggest clones take up roughly 24%. This sample comprised CD8+ T cells from blood, obtained at baseline. The origin of the receptors is a human donor with classical Hodgkin lymphoma. Each CDR3 is given with its conserved first and last residue.

V	J	CDR3
TRBV2	TRBJ1-6	CASSEAPGGDSPLHF
TRBV19	TRBJ1-5	CASSIVLSQPQHF
TRBV6-4	TRBJ1-2	CASSYSRDERKTYGYTF
TRBV30	TRBJ2-7	CAWRDTGGNPYEQYF
TRBV19	TRBJ2-7	CASSIDASSYEQYF
TRBV5-1	TRBJ2-3	CASSLESLTRTDTQYF
TRBV5-1	TRBJ2-7	CASSGTRGDEQYF
TRBV7-8	TRBJ1-2	CASSLDTAPIGYTF
TRBV12-5	TRBJ2-3	CASVLTSVRSTDTQYF
TRBV27	TRBJ1-5	CASSLVGSNQPQHF
TRBV2	TRBJ2-1	CASREGLQNEQFF
TRBV2	TRBJ2-2	CASSPRLAGAFPGGGELFF
TRBV6-5	TRBJ2-4	CASSRTSGVKNIQYF
TRBV19	TRBJ2-3	CASSLTSGDTDTQYF
TRBV19	TRBJ1-5	CASSPPGQPQHF
TRBV4-1	TRBJ2-3	CASSQVLVDTQYF
TRBV19	TRBJ2-7	CASSPRWDRAYEQYF
TRBV11-1	TRBJ2-7	CASSARDRVHEQYF
TRBV6-5	TRBJ1-2	CASSYSPQGLDGYTF
TRBV6-4	TRBJ2-3	CASSELAGATDTQYF
TRBV7-9	TRBJ1-5	CASSAMGGQPQHF
TRBV4-1	TRBJ2-1	CASSQDQSSYNEQFF
TRBV7-9	TRBJ2-3	CASSRLAGGPSTDTQYF
TRBV19	TRBJ2-5	CASSMDGDQETQYF
TRBV7-9	TRBJ1-2	CASSTTGPLGYGYTF
TRBV30	TRBJ1-2	CAWSQGAQLIYGYTF
TRBV27	TRBJ2-1	CASSTSSYNEQFF
TRBV5-1	TRBJ2-7	CASSAAGYYEQYF
TRBV2	TRBJ2-5	CANSGPPRQETQYF
TRBV7-9	TRBJ2-7	CASSEQVTYEQYF
TRBV7-9	TRBJ1-2	CASSPRRTQGWGYTF
TRBV11-1	TRBJ2-5	CASSLWYRQETQYF
TRBV29-1	TRBJ1-2	CSSDPAGTIGYTF
TRBV25-1	TRBJ2-2	CATTGAGELFF
TRBV4-1	TRBJ2-7	CASSQERYTVDPYEQYF
TRBV27	TRBJ2-1	CASSFYPRDSPNEQFF
TRBV15	TRBJ2-7	CATSRDLGQGHEQYF
TRBV19	TRBJ1-5	CASSIGTAQPQHF
TRBV4-1	TRBJ1-4	CALPWRSDVGEKLFF
TRBV27	TRBJ2-7	CASSYGHSYEQYF
TRBV30	TRBJ1-1	CAWISGVPEAFF